A selection of T cell receptor beta chains follows, all from one sample in a study of shared clonotypes between healthy human individuals. Assay: immunoSEQ multiplex PCR; the TCRdb copy retains only in-frame clones and omits some. The sample holds a few hundred thousand clones, under 80% seen once. Sequenced sample: memory CD4+ T cells sorted from blood. The receptors here all came from a man younger than 45 in good health. Each CDR3 is given with its conserved first and last residue. D genes are given only for firm matches. Only some rows state a clone size, as once, few, many or a class for expanded clones.

TGTGCCAGCAGCCCAAGGCTGCGGGGCCAAATCTCTGGGGCCAACGTCCTGACTTTC,CASSPRLRGQISGANVLTF,NA,TRBJ2-6,TRBV27,NA
TGCGCCAGCAGTGGGGGACTTCTATCAGAGCAGTACTTC,CASSGGLLSEQYF,NA,TRBJ2-7,TRBV10-1,NA
TGTGCCAGCAGTACCGGGACCCCGATAGCTGAAGCTTTCTTT,CASSTGTPIAEAFF,NA,TRBJ1-1,TRBV9,many
TGTGCCTGGAGTGGTACGGGGTGGGCTAACTATGGCTACACCTTC,CAWSGTGWANYGYTF,NA,TRBJ1-2,TRBV30,NA
TGTGCCAGCAGCATTCAAAGGACGGGGCGGTGTCAGCCCCAGCATTTT,CASSIQRTGRCQPQHF,NA,TRBJ1-5,TRBV21-1,few
TGCGCCAGCAGCCAAGATCGAGACCAGCTTCACAATGAGCAGTTCTTC,CASSQDRDQLHNEQFF,NA,TRBJ2-1,TRBV4-1,NA
TGCGCCAGCACGGACTACAATGAGCAGTTCTTC,CASTDYNEQFF,NA,TRBJ2-1,TRBV5-1,NA
TGTGCCAGTAGTATAACAGGGGGGAACACTGAAGCTTTCTTT,CASSITGGNTEAFF,TRBD1,TRBJ1-1,TRBV19,NA
TGTGCCAGCAGCTCGCATATCCCCGGGAGTTGGGGAGCAGATACGCAGTATTTT,CASSSHIPGSWGADTQYF,NA,TRBJ2-3,TRBV13,NA
TGTGCCAGTCCGCTTCGACAGGGACTGCCTGAGCAGTTCTTC,CASPLRQGLPEQFF,NA,TRBJ2-1,TRBV27,NA
TGTGCCAGCAGCTTAGGGAAGTCAGCGGGAGCCTACGAGCAGTACTTC,CASSLGKSAGAYEQYF,TRBD2,TRBJ2-7,TRBV7-8,few
TGTGCCAGCAGCCCAAACCGGGAGACCCAGTACTTC,CASSPNRETQYF,NA,TRBJ2-5,TRBV7-7,NA
TGTGCCAGCAGCTTAAGCGGGGCCTCCTACAATGAGCAGTTCTTC,CASSLSGASYNEQFF,TRBD2,TRBJ2-1,TRBV7-2,NA
TGTGCCAGCAGTTCTCTTACCGGGACAGGGAGCACAGATACGCAGTATTTT,CASSSLTGTGSTDTQYF,TRBD1,TRBJ2-3,TRBV27,NA
TGTGCCAGCAGCTTTTCTAGCGCCTACAATGAGCAGTTCTTC,CASSFSSAYNEQFF,NA,TRBJ2-1,TRBV7-2,once
TGTGCCAGCAGTAAAGCGGGAGGGCCGGTAGGAGAGACCCAGTACTTC,CASSKAGGPVGETQYF,TRBD2,TRBJ2-5,TRBV2,NA
TGTGCCAGCAGCTTAGAGGGACTCTCTGGGCAGTACTTC,CASSLEGLSGQYF,NA,TRBJ2-7,TRBV11-2,NA
TGCGCCAGCAGCTCATCCGGGACAGGGCTCTACGAGCAGTACTTC,CASSSSGTGLYEQYF,TRBD1,TRBJ2-7,TRBV5-1,NA
TGTGCCAGCAGGGCTGGTACCTCTGGAAACACCATATATTTT,CASRAGTSGNTIYF,NA,TRBJ1-3,TRBV2,NA
TGTGCCAGCGGGGACTACCGGGACAGGTCCTACGAGCAGTACTTC,CASGDYRDRSYEQYF,NA,TRBJ2-7,TRBV6-5,NA
TGTGCCAGCGGCATACAGTTAAATCAGCCCCAGCATTTT,CASGIQLNQPQHF,NA,TRBJ1-5,TRBV6-5,NA
TGTGCCAGCAGTCCCCGGGGCAGCGGAGACCAAGAGACCCAGTACTTC,CASSPRGSGDQETQYF,NA,TRBJ2-5,TRBV28,NA
TGTGCCAGCCTGTCAGGTAGATCTAGCGGGACCTCCTACAATGAGCAGTTCTTC,CASLSGRSSGTSYNEQFF,TRBD2,TRBJ2-1,TRBV27,NA
TGCGCCAGCAGTGAGCAGGGGGCGAGCACCGGGGAGCTGTTTTTT,CASSEQGASTGELFF,TRBD1,TRBJ2-2,TRBV10-2,few
TGTGCCAGCAGGGACAGGGGGCGGCACACCGGGGAGCTGTTTTTT,CASRDRGRHTGELFF,NA,TRBJ2-2,TRBV21-1,NA
TGTGCCAGCAGCTTAGCTCAAAACAGAAATAATGGCTACACCTTC,CASSLAQNRNNGYTF,NA,TRBJ1-2,TRBV7-2,NA
TGTGCCAGCAGTGTGAACCAGCGCAGTGAGCAGTTCTTC,CASSVNQRSEQFF,NA,TRBJ2-1,TRBV6-1,NA
TGTGCCAGCCAGGGTTACCTAATAGGGGAGACCCAGTACTTC,CASQGYLIGETQYF,NA,TRBJ2-5,TRBV2,NA
TGTGCCAGCAGCCCTCCGGGGGCGCGAATCACAGATACGCAGTATTTT,CASSPPGARITDTQYF,NA,TRBJ2-3,TRBV28,many
TGCGCCAGCAGCCGTGGACAGGGGAACTACGAGCAGTACTTC,CASSRGQGNYEQYF,TRBD1,TRBJ2-7,TRBV5-1,NA
TGTGCCAGCAGCGCTCAGGGGTTCTCTGGAAACACCATATATTTT,CASSAQGFSGNTIYF,NA,TRBJ1-3,TRBV11-2,NA
TGCAGCGTTTCTGGCGCGTCGGTAACTTACGAGCAGTACTTC,CSVSGASVTYEQYF,NA,TRBJ2-7,TRBV29-1,few
TGTGCCTGGAGTGTAGGCTGGAATCAGCCCCAGCATTTT,CAWSVGWNQPQHF,NA,TRBJ1-5,TRBV30,NA
TGCGCCAGCAGTGAGTCCGGGGTCGTTACCTACGAGCAGTACTTC,CASSESGVVTYEQYF,NA,TRBJ2-7,TRBV10-1,NA
TGTGCCAGCAGCTCGGCCGCCATAGGGATAATCTATGGCTACACCTTC,CASSSAAIGIIYGYTF,NA,TRBJ1-2,TRBV5-5,NA
TGTGCCACCAGCAGACAACTACAGGGAGGGTTGCCCCAGCATTTT,CATSRQLQGGLPQHF,NA,TRBJ1-5,TRBV15,NA
TGCAGCGTTGCACCGGGACTAGAAGGGTCCTACGAGCAGTACTTC,CSVAPGLEGSYEQYF,TRBD2,TRBJ2-7,TRBV29-1,few